This T cell receptor (beta chain) was identified during a study of Ad26.COV2.S vaccination and SARS-CoV-2 variants. Sequencing used immunoSEQ multiplex PCR; TCRdb keeps in-frame clones, though not all of them. The sample has 500,000 or so clones; 89% are singletons. Germline loops: CDR1 MNHEY, CDR2 SMNVEV (reference sequence). This CDR3 has 16 residues. Losses at the gene ends were 7 bases for V and 2 bases for J; bases not matched to a gene: 11. About this clone itself: The antigen remains undetermined.

Treatment reported: approximately 18 received Ad26.COV2.S at low or high dose, single or two shots; roughly five received placebo; per-sample allocation not given. Sampling took place 63 days after the first vaccine or placebo injection. General study findings and limits: It was found that vaccine and placebo recipients had similar non-spike TCR breadth. There was a possibility that the TCR breadth and depth analyses underestimated total T cell responses. Substantial post-vaccination breadth of spike-specific CD8+ and CD4+ T cell responses was reported.

This chain connects TRBV27 to TRBJ2-1; TRBD2 agrees at 7 bases. This receptor was identified in a person between 18 and 65 years old who received the Ad26.COV2.S COVID-19 vaccine or a placebo. Sequenced material: peripheral blood, taken in a trial of Ad26.COV2.S vaccine versus placebo. As DNA, the CDR3 is TGTGCCAGCACCCCTACCGGGGGGACCGCCTACAATGAGCAGTTCTTC. Residues: CASTPTGGTAYNEQFF.